This T cell receptor beta chain appears in the sequencing data of a study of cytomegalovirus exposure and HLA in healthy donors. As for the study in general: Early release data held 75 million to 90 million unique TCRs from HLA-typed donors. Whole-study results and caveats: Among donors in an Asian-associated ancestry cluster, a later analysis reportedly found fewer N-insertions than the roughly 680-donor mean. Later work associated roughly 17,000 TCR beta sequences with HLA alleles at 0.05 false discovery rate.

This CDR3 spans 16 amino acids. Germline V CDR1 and CDR2: GTSNPN, SVGIG (reference sequence). Trimming cost V 4 bases and J 0 bases; bases outside gene matches: 9. Comments on this clone: Antigen unknown.

Vbeta (60) and Jbeta (13) primers were used in the PCR. Measured with immunoSEQ multiplex PCR; TCRdb has only the in-frame clones, and not every one. The table has 150,000 to 200,000 clones, about 80% seen once; the top ten hold about 2.2%. The sequence was obtained from a woman aged 25-40 years in good health and CMV-seronegative. Sequenced input: PBMCs. This sequence joins TRBV30 and TRBJ2-3; 8 positions agree with TRBD2. DNA for the CDR3: TGTGCCTGGACTCATGGATCTAGCGGGAGCACAGATACGCAGTATTTT. Encoded protein: CAWTHGSSGSTDTQYF.